This TCR beta chain was found in a study of blood T cells in healthy people across ages. The authors ran a second PCR of about 7 to 11 cycles using a sample-barcoded 5' primer and a J-beta primer mix. Using its own MiXCR run on the 5' RACE reads, TCRdb lists one record per CDR3 protein. Of some 930,000 distinct CDR3 sequences listed, about 28% are singletons. V dropped 4 bases and J dropped 3; count of bases not matched to a gene: 13. Germline-derived CDR1 and CDR2 are MDHEN and SYDVKM. The CDR3 totals 17 residues. These same records also appear under a second study, on T cells of mothers and their children. That work contributes: A few healthy Caucasian mothers and their six children donated. Over 8 million TCR beta CDR3 reads were obtained from each mother, and some 3.1 million from each child.

This receptor was taken from a woman aged 35 to 49 in good health. The material sequenced was blood. The chain carries TRBV28 and TRBJ1-2; 8 nucleotides agree with TRBD1. The chain's CDR3 is CASSSRTGRGRDYGYTF. Here the CDR3 DNA reads TGTGCCAGCAGTTCGAGGACAGGGAGGGGACGGGACTATGGCTACACCTTC.